These 7 T cell receptor beta chains originate from one sample sequenced in a study of CD8 T cells in Susac syndrome. Reverse transcription of roughly 0.5 to 1 ug RNA was carried out with random hexamers. TCRdb recomputed calls from the immunoSEQ multiplex PCR reads with MiXCR, one row per CDR3 protein. The sample holds under 200,000 distinct CDR3 sequences, roughly 95% seen once. The source material was CD4+ T cells from PBMCs. The receptors were gathered from a human donor in good health.

V usage is TRBV7-2 and J usage is TRBJ1-2; TRBD1 is a possible D gene (6 bases). CDR1 is SGHTA and CDR2 is FQGNSA in the germline V gene. V was shortened by 0 bases and J by 7 bases, with 9 bases between the two germline ends. The CDR3 spans 13 residues. This CDR3 is CASSLAGAGGYTF. CDR3 in DNA: TGTGCCAGCAGCTTAGCGGGGGCGGGTGGCTACACCTTC.

The rearrangement links TRBV27 to TRBJ1-2; D possibly corresponds to TRBD1 (6 bases). V shed 2 bases and J shed 4 bases, with 8 bases lying between them. The CDR3 covers 13 residues. Looked up from germline, CDR1 is MNHEY and CDR2 is SMNVEV (reference sequence). CDR3: CASSLGQTYGYTF. The CDR3 bases are TGTGCCAGCAGTTTAGGACAGACCTATGGCTACACCTTC.

This clonotype occurred once. The DNA of the CDR3 is TGCAGTGCTAGAGCGGGAGGGAAGCCGAACACCGGGGAGCTGTTTTTT. Its protein is CSARAGGKPNTGELFF. The rearrangement uses TRBV20-1 and TRBJ2-2; TRBD2 matches 8 bases. V lost 1 base and J lost 0; bases outside the gene matches: 4. The CDR3 runs to 16 residues. CDR1 DFQATT and CDR2 SNEGSKA come from the germline V gene (reference sequence).

The chain employs TRBV20-1 and TRBJ2-3; D unclear. The CDR3 consists of 15 residues. Germline lookup yields CDR1 DFQATT and CDR2 SNEGSKA (reference sequence). V lost 1 base and J lost 2, with 13 bases in between. The chain's CDR3 is CSARGLGWYTDTQYF. In DNA form, the CDR3 reads TGCAGTGCTAGAGGTCTAGGCTGGTACACAGATACGCAGTATTTT.

The genes are TRBV9 and TRBJ2-3; no definite D call. The CDR3 totals 14 residues. Per the germline V gene, CDR1 is SGDLS and CDR2 is YYNGEE. V was pared by 4 bases and J by 4 bases, with 13 bases between. The CDR3 loop reads CASSPSPRADTQYF. The DNA for the CDR3 is TGTGCCAGCAGCCCATCCCCCCGAGCAGATACGCAGTATTTT.

The J gene is TRBJ2-7, the V gene TRBV29-1; 11 bases align to TRBD1. CDR1 is SQVTM, CDR2 ANQGSEA, per germline. CDR3 length: 15 amino acids. Trimming at V came to 5 bases and at J to 2 bases, leaving 8 bases not matched to a gene. This chain's CDR3 is CSVNDRGQGAYEQYF. The CDR3 DNA sequence: TGCAGCGTTAACGACCGGGGACAGGGGGCCTACGAGCAGTACTTC.

The gene calls are TRBV7-2 and TRBJ2-1; D uncertain. In germline, CDR1 is SGHTA, CDR2 FQGNSA. V dropped 2 bases and J dropped 2 bases, with 13 bases sitting between them. This CDR3 comprises 16 residues. CDR3 residues: CASSLTPLPPYNEQFF. The CDR3 nucleotides are TGTGCCAGCAGCTTAACCCCCCTTCCCCCCTACAATGAGCAGTTCTTC.